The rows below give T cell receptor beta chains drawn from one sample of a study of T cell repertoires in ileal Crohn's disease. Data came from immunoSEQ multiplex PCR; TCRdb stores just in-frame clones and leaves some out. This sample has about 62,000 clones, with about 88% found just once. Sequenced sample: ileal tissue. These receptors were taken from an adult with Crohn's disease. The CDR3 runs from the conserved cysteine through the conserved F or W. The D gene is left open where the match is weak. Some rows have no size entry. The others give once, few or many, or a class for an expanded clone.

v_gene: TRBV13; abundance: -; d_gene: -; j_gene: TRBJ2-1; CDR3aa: CASSSPVDRKEQFF; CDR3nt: TGTGCCAGCAGCTCGCCGGTCGACAGGAAAGAGCAGTTCTTC
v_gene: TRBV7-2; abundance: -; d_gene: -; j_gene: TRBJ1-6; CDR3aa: CASSLYLSQAVSPLHF; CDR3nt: TGTGCCAGCAGCTTATATCTCAGCCAGGCTGTTTCACCCCTCCACTTT
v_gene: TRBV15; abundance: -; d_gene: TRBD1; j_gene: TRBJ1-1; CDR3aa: CATSRPRQGPTEAFF; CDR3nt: TGTGCCACCAGCAGACCCCGACAGGGCCCCACTGAAGCTTTCTTT
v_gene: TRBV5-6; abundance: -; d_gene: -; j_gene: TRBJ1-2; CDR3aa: CASSLPGSYGYTF; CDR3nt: TGTGCCAGCAGCTTGCCAGGTTCCTATGGCTACACCTTC
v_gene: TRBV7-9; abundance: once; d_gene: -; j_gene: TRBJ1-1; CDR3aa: CASSLAGRTKLNTEAFF; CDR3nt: TGTGCCAGCAGCTTGGCCGGGAGAACAAAACTGAACACTGAAGCTTTCTTT
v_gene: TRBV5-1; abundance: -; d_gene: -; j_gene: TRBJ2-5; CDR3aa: CASSLAQGGMRTQYF; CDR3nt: TGCGCCAGCAGCTTGGCACAGGGTGGGATGAGGACCCAGTACTTC
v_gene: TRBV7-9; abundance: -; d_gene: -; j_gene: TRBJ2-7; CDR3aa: CASSLGLTDYEQYF; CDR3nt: TGTGCCAGCAGCCTTGGACTTACCGACTACGAGCAGTACTTC
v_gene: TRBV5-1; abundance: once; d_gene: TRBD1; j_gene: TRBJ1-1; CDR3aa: CASSGQGFSTEAFF; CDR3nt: TGCGCCAGCAGCGGACAGGGTTTTTCCACTGAAGCTTTCTTT
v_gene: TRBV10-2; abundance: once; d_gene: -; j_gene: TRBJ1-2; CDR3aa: CASSPYIANYGYTF; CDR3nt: TGCGCCAGCAGCCCATACATCGCTAACTATGGCTACACCTTC
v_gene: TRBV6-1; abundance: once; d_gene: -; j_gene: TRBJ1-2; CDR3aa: CASSEAWTSNYGYTF; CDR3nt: TGTGCCAGCAGTGAAGCGTGGACATCCAACTATGGCTACACCTTC
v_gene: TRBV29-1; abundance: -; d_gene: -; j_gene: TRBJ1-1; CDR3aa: CSVRGFSTEAFF; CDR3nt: TGCAGCGTGAGAGGTTTCAGCACTGAAGCTTTCTTT
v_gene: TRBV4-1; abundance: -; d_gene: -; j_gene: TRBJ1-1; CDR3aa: CASSQDRDTEAFF; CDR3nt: TGCGCCAGCAGCCAAGACAGGGATACTGAAGCTTTCTTT
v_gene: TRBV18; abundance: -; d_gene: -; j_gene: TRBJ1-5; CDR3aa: CASSFDIKLNQPQHF; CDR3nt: TGTGCCAGCTCATTCGACATAAAATTAAATCAGCCCCAGCATTTT
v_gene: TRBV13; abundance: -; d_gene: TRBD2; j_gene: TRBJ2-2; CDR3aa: CASSSRLAGGSGELFF; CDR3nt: TGTGCCAGCAGTTCGAGACTAGCGGGAGGATCCGGGGAGCTGTTTTTT
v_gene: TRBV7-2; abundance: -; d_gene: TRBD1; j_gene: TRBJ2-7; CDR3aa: CASSRDRVRGEQYF; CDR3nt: TGTGCCAGCAGCCGAGACAGGGTACGCGGTGAGCAGTACTTC
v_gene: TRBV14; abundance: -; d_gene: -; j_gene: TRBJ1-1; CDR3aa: CASNPSGYSGGAFF; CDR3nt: TGTGCCAGCAACCCAAGTGGGTACAGCGGGGGAGCTTTCTTT
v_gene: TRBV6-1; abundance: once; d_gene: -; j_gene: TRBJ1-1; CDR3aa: CASRGREVGTEAFF; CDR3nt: TGTGCCAGCAGAGGTAGGGAGGTTGGCACTGAAGCTTTCTTT
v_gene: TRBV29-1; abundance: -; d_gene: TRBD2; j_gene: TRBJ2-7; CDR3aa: CSVDTSGRASEQYF; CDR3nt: TGCAGCGTTGACACTAGCGGGAGGGCCTCCGAGCAGTACTTC
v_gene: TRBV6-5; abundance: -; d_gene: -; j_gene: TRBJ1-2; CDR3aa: CASSYSGQNYGYTF; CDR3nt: TGTGCCAGCAGTTACTCCGGACAGAACTATGGCTACACCTTC